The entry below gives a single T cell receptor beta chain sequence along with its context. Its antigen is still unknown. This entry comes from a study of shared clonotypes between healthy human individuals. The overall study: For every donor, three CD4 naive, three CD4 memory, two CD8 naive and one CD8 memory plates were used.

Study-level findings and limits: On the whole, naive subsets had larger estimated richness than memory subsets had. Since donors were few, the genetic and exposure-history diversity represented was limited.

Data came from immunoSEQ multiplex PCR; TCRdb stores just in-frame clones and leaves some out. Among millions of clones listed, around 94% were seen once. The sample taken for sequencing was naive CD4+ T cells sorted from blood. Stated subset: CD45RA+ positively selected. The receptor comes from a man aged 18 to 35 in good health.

This chain's CDR3 is CASSPGQGALPYGYTF. The CDR3 nucleotides are TGTGCCAGCAGCCCGGGACAGGGGGCTTTACCCTATGGCTACACCTTC. The chain uses TRBV28 and TRBJ1-2; TRBD1 aligns across 12 bases. The CDR3 runs to 16 residues. Trimming cost V 6 bases and J 4 bases; bases outside gene matches: 9. CDR1 and CDR2 from the germline V gene are MDHEN and SYDVKM.